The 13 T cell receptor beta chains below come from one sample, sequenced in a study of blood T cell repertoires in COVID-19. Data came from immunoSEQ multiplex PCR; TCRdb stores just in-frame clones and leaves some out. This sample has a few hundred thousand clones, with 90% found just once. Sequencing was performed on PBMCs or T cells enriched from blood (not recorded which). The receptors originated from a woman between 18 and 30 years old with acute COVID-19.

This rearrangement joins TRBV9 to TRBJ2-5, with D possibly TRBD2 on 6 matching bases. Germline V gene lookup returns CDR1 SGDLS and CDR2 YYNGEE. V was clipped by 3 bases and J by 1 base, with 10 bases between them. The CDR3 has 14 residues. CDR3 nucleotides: TGTGCCAGCAGCGAGGGACTCCTCCAAGAGACCCAGTACTTC. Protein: CASSEGLLQETQYF. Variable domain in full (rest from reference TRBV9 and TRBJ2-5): DSGVTQTPKHLITATGQRVTLRCSPRSGDLSVYWYQQSLDQGLQFLIQYYNGEERAKGNILERFSAQQFPDLHSELNLSSLELGDSALYFCASSEGLLQETQYFGPGTRLLVL.

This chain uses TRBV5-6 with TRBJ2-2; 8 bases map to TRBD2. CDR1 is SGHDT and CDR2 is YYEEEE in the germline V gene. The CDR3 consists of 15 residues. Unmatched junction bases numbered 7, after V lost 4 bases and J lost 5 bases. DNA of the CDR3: TGTGCCAGCAGCCTACTAGCGGAGCCAACCGGGGAGCTGTTTTTT. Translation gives CASSLLAEPTGELFF.

The CDR3 region has the DNA TGTGCCAGCAGCTCCCTGGGGGTAGCGGGACGTAGGATGAGCGGGGAGCTGTTTTTT. Its translation is CASSSLGVAGRRMSGELFF. This chain joins TRBV5-6 and TRBJ2-2, with TRBD2 matching 8 bases. Looked up from germline, CDR1 is SGHDT and CDR2 is YYEEEE. Trimming took 3 bases from V and 7 from J; bases not matched to a gene: 20. The CDR3 consists of 19 residues.

The CDR3 region is CASTPSIDVYNEQFF. In DNA, the CDR3 is TGTGCCAGCACTCCTTCGATCGATGTCTACAATGAGCAGTTCTTC. The chain couples TRBV18 to TRBJ2-1; D call uncertain. Trimming removed 8 bases at V and 3 bases at J, with 17 bases between. The CDR3 has 15 residues. CDR1 KGHSH and CDR2 LQKENI come from the germline V gene. Complete variable domain (other parts from reference TRBV18 and TRBJ2-1): NAGVMQNPRHLVRRRGQEARLRCSPMKGHSHVYWYRQLPEEGLKFMVYLQKENIIDESGMPKERFSAEFPKEGPSILRIQQVVRGDSAAYFCASTPSIDVYNEQFFGPGTRLTVL.

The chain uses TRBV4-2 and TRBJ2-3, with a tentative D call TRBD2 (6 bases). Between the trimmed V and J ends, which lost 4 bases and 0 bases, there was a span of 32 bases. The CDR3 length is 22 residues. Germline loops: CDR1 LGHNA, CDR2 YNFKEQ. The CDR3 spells CASSPGKGGDYFQIFSTDTQYF. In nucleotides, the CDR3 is TGTGCCAGCAGCCCGGGCAAAGGAGGGGATTACTTTCAGATTTTTAGCACAGATACGCAGTATTTT.

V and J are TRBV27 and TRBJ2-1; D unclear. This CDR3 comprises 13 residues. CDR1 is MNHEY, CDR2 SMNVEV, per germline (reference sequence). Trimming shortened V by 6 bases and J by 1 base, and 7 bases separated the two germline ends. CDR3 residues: CASSPGSYNEQFF. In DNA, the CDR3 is TGTGCCAGCAGCCCCGGGTCCTACAATGAGCAGTTCTTC.

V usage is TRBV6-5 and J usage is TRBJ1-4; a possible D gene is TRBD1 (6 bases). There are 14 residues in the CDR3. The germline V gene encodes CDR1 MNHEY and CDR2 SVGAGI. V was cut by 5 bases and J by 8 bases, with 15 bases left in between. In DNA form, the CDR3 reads TGTGCCAGCAGTCACAGGGTTTTGGGGGAAAAACTGTTTTTT. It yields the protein CASSHRVLGEKLFF.

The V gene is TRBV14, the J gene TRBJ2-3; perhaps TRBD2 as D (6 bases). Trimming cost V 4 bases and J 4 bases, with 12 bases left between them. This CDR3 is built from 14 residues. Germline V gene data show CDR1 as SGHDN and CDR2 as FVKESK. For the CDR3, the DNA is TGTGCCAGCAGCCCGGGGGAGCATGCAGATACGCAGTATTTT. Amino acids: CASSPGEHADTQYF. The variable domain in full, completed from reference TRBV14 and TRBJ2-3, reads EAGVTQFPSHSVIEKGQTVTLRCDPISGHDNLYWYRRVMGKEIKFLLHFVKESKQDESGMPNNRFLAERTGGTYSTLKVQPAELEDSGVYFCASSPGEHADTQYFGPGTRLTVL.

CDR3 protein: CATSASGQGLLSPYNEQFF. Here the CDR3 DNA reads TGTGCCACCAGTGCTTCGGGACAGGGACTTTTATCCCCCTACAATGAGCAGTTCTTC. The chain links TRBV24-1 to TRBJ2-1; TRBD1 agrees at 9 bases. The CDR3 spans 19 residues. CDR1 is KGHDR and CDR2 is SFDVKD in the germline V gene. V trimming: 5 bases; J trimming: 2 bases; junction bases outside the gene matches: 15.

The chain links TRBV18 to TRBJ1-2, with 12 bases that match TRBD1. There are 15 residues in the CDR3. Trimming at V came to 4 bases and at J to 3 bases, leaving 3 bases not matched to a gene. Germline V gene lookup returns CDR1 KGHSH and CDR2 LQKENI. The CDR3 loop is CASSRDRGQDYGYTF. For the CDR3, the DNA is TGTGCCAGCTCACGGGACAGGGGGCAAGACTATGGCTACACCTTC.

CDR3 sequence (DNA): TGTGCCATTCCGACACTCTATGGCTACACCTTC. It codes for CAIPTLYGYTF. The chain is built from TRBV28 and TRBJ1-2; D is unclear. This CDR3 contains 11 residues. The V end lost 10 bases, the J end lost 4 bases, and 10 bases lay between the germline ends. Germline V CDR1 and CDR2: MDHEN, SYDVKM.

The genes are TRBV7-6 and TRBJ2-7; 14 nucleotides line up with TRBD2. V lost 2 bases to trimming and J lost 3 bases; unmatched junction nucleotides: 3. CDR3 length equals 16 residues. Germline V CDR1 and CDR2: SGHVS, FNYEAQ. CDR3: CASSLWGTSGSYEQYF. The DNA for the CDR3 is TGTGCCAGCAGCTTATGGGGGACTAGCGGGAGCTACGAGCAGTACTTC.

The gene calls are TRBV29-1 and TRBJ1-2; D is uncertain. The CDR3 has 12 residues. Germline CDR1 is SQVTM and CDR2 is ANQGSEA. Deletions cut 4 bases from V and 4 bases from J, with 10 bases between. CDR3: CSVGLNSYGYTF. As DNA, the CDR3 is TGCAGCGTTGGATTGAACAGCTATGGCTACACCTTC. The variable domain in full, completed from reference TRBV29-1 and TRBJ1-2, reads SAVISQKPSRDICQRGTSLTIQCQVDSQVTMMFWYRQQPGQSLTLIATANQGSEATYESGFVIDKFPISRPNLTFSTLTVSNMSPEDSSIYLCSVGLNSYGYTFGSGTRLTVV.